A selection of T cell receptor beta chains follows, all from one sample in a study of blood T cell repertoires in COVID-19. TCRdb's table, derived via immunoSEQ multiplex PCR, lists solely in-frame clones and lacks some. The data show around 460,000 clones, with over 85% seen just once and 0.75% to 0.85% held by the top ten. What was sequenced was peripheral blood. The receptors come from a young man with COVID-19, enrolled during active disease. Both conserved end residues are part of each CDR3. D genes are given only for firm matches. A clone size is listed for some rows: how often the clone was seen (once, few, many), or a class if it is expanded.

CDR3 length	V gene	clone size	D gene	J gene	CDR3 protein	CDR3 DNA
13	TRBV27	NA	NA	TRBJ1-2	CASSLSGGYGYTF	TGTGCCAGCAGTTTATCGGGGGGCTATGGCTACACCTTC
17	TRBV27	NA	TRBD2	TRBJ2-3	CASRLLGTSGPTDTQYF	TGTGCCAGCAGATTACTCGGGACTAGCGGCCCCACAGATACGCAGTATTTT
15	TRBV5-1	once	TRBD1	TRBJ1-1	CASSLVGQSNTEAFF	TGCGCCAGCAGCTTGGTGGGACAGTCTAACACTGAAGCTTTCTTT
13	TRBV7-8	NA	NA	TRBJ1-1	CASRELMNTEAFF	TGTGCCAGCAGAGAGTTGATGAACACTGAAGCTTTCTTT
13	TRBV7-6	NA	TRBD1	TRBJ2-5	CASSQRGQETQYF	TGTGCCAGCAGCCAGAGGGGGCAGGAGACCCAGTACTTC
14	TRBV19	NA	TRBD1	TRBJ2-1	CASSPQQGRYEQFF	TGTGCCAGTAGCCCCCAACAGGGGCGGTATGAGCAGTTCTTC
14	TRBV6-6	NA	NA	TRBJ2-1	CASSYTHRDNEQFF	TGTGCCAGCAGTTATACGCACAGGGACAATGAGCAGTTCTTC
13	TRBV10-3	NA	TRBD1	TRBJ1-5	CAIRQGANQPQHF	TGTGCCATCAGGCAGGGGGCGAATCAGCCCCAGCATTTT
15	TRBV19	NA	TRBD1	TRBJ2-3	CASKLGQGSTDTQYF	TGTGCCAGTAAACTAGGACAGGGGAGCACAGATACGCAGTATTTT
14	TRBV30	NA	NA	TRBJ1-6	CAWTLDSLNSPLHF	TGTGCCTGGACCTTGGACAGTCTTAATTCACCCCTCCACTTT
15	TRBV18	NA	TRBD1	TRBJ1-1	CASSPDQGVGTEAFF	TGTGCCAGCTCACCTGATCAGGGGGTAGGAACTGAAGCTTTCTTT
15	TRBV7-8	NA	TRBD2	TRBJ2-1	CASSLEAGGYNEQFF	TGTGCCAGCAGCTTAGAAGCGGGAGGTTACAATGAGCAGTTCTTC
12	TRBV2	NA	TRBD1	TRBJ2-1	CASTQGAGEQFF	TGTGCCAGCACCCAGGGGGCGGGTGAGCAGTTCTTC
15	TRBV5-4	NA	TRBD2	TRBJ2-1	CASSSSGGSYNEQFF	TGTGCCAGCAGCTCAAGCGGGGGAAGCTACAATGAGCAGTTCTTC
13	TRBV2	NA	TRBD1	TRBJ1-5	CATTGQANQPQHF	TGTGCCACCACAGGACAGGCGAATCAGCCCCAGCATTTT
17	TRBV7-6	NA	TRBD2	TRBJ2-7	CASSYGLAGGGLVEQYF	TGTGCCAGCAGCTACGGACTAGCGGGAGGGGGACTAGTGGAGCAGTACTTC
17	TRBV3-1/TRBV3-2	NA	NA	TRBJ2-5	CASSQDRGIGVFETQYF	TGTGCCAGCAGCCAAGATAGAGGTATAGGGGTTTTTGAGACCCAGTACTTC
14	TRBV20-1	NA	NA	TRBJ1-3	CSASQQGSGNTIYF	TGCAGTGCTAGTCAACAGGGATCTGGAAACACCATATATTTT
14	TRBV18	NA	NA	TRBJ1-6	CASSPGGYNSPLHF	TGTGCCAGCTCACCAGGGGGGTATAATTCACCCCTCCACTTT
14	TRBV18	once	NA	TRBJ2-5	CASSAGRNQETQYF	TGTGCCAGCTCAGCGGGACGGAACCAAGAGACCCAGTACTTC
13	TRBV7-9	NA	NA	TRBJ1-1	CASSSEKNTEAFF	TGTGCCAGCAGCTCCGAGAAGAACACTGAAGCTTTCTTT
14	TRBV7-2	NA	TRBD1	TRBJ2-7	CASSPRQGNYEQYF	TGTGCCAGCAGCCCTCGACAGGGAAACTACGAGCAGTACTTC
14	TRBV7-2	NA	TRBD1	TRBJ2-7	CASSYRGPPYEQYF	TGTGCCAGCAGCTACAGGGGGCCTCCCTACGAGCAGTACTTC
13	TRBV29-1	NA	NA	TRBJ1-1	CSLRDIRNTEAFF	TGCAGCCTAAGGGACATCCGGAACACTGAAGCTTTCTTT
13	TRBV6-1	NA	NA	TRBJ1-2	CASSEYGNYGYTF	TGTGCCAGCAGTGAATACGGTAACTATGGCTACACCTTC
16	TRBV19	NA	NA	TRBJ1-4	CASSILPSGDEEKLFF	TGTGCCAGTAGTATACTCCCCTCGGGGGATGAAGAAAAACTGTTTTTT
15	TRBV18	NA	NA	TRBJ1-4	CASSPGRAVGEKLFF	TGTGCCAGCTCCCCCGGGAGGGCAGTAGGTGAAAAACTGTTTTTT
13	TRBV18	NA	NA	TRBJ2-7	CASSPQGGYEQYF	TGTGCCAGCTCACCACAGGGAGGATACGAGCAGTACTTC
16	TRBV9	NA	NA	TRBJ2-3	CASSVGLGGHTDTQYF	TGTGCCAGCAGCGTTGGATTGGGCGGACACACAGATACGCAGTATTTT
15	TRBV5-1	NA	NA	TRBJ2-6	CASSPRGSGANVLTF	TGCGCCAGCAGCCCCAGGGGCTCTGGGGCCAACGTCCTGACTTTC